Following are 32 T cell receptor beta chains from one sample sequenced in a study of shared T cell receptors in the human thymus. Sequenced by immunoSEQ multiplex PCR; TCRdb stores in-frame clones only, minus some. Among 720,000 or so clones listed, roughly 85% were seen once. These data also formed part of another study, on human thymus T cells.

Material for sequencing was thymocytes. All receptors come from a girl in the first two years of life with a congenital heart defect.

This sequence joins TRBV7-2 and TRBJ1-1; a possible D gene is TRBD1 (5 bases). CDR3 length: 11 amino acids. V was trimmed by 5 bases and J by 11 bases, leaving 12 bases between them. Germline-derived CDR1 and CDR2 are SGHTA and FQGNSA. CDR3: CASSPGGRAFF. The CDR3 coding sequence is TGTGCCAGCAGCCCCGGGGGTAGGGCTTTCTTT.

CDR3 DNA: TGTGCCAGCAGCCCCGAACAATTAAAAAACATTCAGTACTTC. Protein product: CASSPEQLKNIQYF. The J gene is TRBJ2-4, the V gene TRBV5-6, with D unresolved. In germline, CDR1 is SGHDT, CDR2 YYEEEE. This CDR3 region has 14 residues. V was pared by 4 bases and J by 4 bases, with 12 bases between.

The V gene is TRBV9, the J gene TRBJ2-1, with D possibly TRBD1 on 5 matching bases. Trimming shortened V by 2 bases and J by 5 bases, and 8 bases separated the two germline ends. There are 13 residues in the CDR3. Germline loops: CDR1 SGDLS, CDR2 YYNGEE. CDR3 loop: CASSVNRNNEQFF. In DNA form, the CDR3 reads TGTGCCAGCAGCGTCAACAGGAACAATGAGCAGTTCTTC.

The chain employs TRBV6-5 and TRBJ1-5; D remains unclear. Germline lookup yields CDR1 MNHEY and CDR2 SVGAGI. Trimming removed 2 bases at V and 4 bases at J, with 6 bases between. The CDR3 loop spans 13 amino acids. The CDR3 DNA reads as TGTGCCAGCAGTTACGTGCGGAATCAGCCCCAGCATTTT. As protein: CASSYVRNQPQHF.

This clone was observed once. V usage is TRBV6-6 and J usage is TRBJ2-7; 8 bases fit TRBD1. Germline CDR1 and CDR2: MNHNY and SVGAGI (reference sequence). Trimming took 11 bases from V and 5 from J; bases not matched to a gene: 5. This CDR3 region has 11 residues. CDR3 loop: CAAEQGDEQYF. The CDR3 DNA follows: TGTGCCGCGGAACAGGGGGACGAGCAGTACTTC.

CDR3 DNA sequence: TGTGCTAGTGGTTTTTCGGTAACGGGGGCCTACAATGAGCAGTTCTTC. Translation: CASGFSVTGAYNEQFF. J is TRBJ2-1 and V is TRBV12-5; perhaps TRBD2 as D (6 bases). CDR1 LGHNT and CDR2 FRNRAP come from the germline V gene. The CDR3 is 16 residues long. With 3 bases removed from V and 2 bases from J, the gap between germline ends came to 14 bases.

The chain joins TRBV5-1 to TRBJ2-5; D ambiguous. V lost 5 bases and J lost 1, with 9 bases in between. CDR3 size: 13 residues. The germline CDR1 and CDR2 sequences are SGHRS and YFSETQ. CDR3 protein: CASRLRFQETQYF. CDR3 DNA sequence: TGCGCCAGCAGGTTACGGTTCCAAGAGACCCAGTACTTC. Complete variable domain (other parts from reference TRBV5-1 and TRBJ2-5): KAGVTQTPRYLIKTRGQQVTLSCSPISGHRSVSWYQQTPGQGLQFLFEYFSETQRNKGNFPGRFSGRQFSNSRSEMNVSTLELGDSALYLCASRLRFQETQYFGPGTRLLVL.

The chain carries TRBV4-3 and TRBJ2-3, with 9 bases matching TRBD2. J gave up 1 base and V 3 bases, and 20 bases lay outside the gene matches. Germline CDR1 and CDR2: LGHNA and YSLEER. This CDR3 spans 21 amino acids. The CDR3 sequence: CASSHPLGLAGKSPGTDTQYF. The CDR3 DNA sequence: TGCGCCAGCAGCCACCCCCTCGGGCTAGCGGGGAAATCCCCAGGCACAGATACGCAGTATTTT.

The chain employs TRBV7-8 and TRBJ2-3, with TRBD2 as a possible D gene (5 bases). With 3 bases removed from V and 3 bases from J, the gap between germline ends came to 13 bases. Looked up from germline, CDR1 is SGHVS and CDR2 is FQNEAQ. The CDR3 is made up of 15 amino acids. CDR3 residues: CASSFRGSDTDTQYF. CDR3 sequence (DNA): TGTGCCAGCAGCTTTAGAGGGAGCGATACAGATACGCAGTATTTT.

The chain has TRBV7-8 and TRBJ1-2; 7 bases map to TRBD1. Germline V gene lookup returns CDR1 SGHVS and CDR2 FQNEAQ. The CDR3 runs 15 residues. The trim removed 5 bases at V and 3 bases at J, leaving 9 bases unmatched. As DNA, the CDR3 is TGTGCCAGCAGCCCGGGAGAGACAGGGCACTATGGCTACACCTTC. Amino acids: CASSPGETGHYGYTF.

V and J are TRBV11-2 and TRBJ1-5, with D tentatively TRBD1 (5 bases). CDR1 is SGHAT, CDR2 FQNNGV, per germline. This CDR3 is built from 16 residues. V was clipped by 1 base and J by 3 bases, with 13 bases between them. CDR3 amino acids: CASSLGSPGINQPQHF. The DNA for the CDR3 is TGTGCCAGCAGCTTAGGTTCTCCAGGGATCAATCAGCCCCAGCATTTT.

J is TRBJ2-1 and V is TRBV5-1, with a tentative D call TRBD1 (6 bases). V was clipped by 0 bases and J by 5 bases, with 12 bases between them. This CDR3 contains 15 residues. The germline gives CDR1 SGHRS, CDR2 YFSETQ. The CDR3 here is CASSLALGANNEQFF. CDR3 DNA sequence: TGCGCCAGCAGCTTGGCTTTGGGGGCGAACAATGAGCAGTTCTTC.

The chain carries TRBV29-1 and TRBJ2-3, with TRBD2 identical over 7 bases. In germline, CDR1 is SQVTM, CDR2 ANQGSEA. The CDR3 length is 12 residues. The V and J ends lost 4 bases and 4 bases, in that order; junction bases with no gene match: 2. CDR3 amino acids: CSVAGGSDTQYF. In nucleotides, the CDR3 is TGCAGCGTTGCCGGGGGGTCAGATACGCAGTATTTT.

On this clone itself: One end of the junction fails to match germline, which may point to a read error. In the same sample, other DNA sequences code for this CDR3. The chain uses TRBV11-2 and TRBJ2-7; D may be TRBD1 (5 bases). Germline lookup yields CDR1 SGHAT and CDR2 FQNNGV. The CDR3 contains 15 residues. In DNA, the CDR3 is TGTGCCAGCAGCTTATCAGCTGACAGCTCCTACGAACAGTACTTC. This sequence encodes CASSLSADSSYEQYF.

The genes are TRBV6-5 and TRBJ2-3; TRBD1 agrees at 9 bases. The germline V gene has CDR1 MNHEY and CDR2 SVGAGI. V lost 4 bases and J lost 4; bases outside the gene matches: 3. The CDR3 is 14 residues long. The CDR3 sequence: CASSSRQGADTQYF. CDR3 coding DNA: TGTGCCAGCAGTTCCAGACAGGGGGCAGATACGCAGTATTTT.

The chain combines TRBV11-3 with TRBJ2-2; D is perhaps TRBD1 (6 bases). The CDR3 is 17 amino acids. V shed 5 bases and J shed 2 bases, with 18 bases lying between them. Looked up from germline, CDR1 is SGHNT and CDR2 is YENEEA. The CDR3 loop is CASSQPTGHLNTGELFF. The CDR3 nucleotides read TGTGCCAGCAGCCAACCCACGGGACATCTAAACACCGGGGAGCTGTTTTTT.

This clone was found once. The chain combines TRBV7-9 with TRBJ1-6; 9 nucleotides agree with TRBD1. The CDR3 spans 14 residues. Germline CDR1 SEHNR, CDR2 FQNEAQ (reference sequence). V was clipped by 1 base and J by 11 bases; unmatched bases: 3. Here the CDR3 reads CASSLGQGVPPLHF. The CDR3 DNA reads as TGTGCCAGCAGCTTAGGACAGGGGGTTCCACCCCTCCACTTT.

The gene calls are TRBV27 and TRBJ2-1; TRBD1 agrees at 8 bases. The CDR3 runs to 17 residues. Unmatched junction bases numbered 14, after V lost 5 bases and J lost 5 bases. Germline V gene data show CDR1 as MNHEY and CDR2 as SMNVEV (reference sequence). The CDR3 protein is CASSIGTGGPPDNEQFF. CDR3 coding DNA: TGTGCCAGCAGTATAGGGACAGGCGGACCACCCGACAATGAGCAGTTCTTC.

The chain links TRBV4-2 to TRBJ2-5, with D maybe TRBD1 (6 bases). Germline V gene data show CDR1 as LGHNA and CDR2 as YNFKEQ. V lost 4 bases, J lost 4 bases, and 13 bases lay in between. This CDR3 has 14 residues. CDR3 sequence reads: CASSLVPRGETQYF. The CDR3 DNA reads TGTGCCAGCAGCCTAGTCCCCAGGGGAGAGACCCAGTACTTC.

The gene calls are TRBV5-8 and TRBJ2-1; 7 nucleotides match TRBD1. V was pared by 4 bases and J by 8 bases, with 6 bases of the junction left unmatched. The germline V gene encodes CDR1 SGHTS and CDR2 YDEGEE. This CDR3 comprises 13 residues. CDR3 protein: CASSHTGADEQFF. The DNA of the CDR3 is TGTGCCAGCAGCCACACAGGGGCCGATGAGCAGTTCTTC.

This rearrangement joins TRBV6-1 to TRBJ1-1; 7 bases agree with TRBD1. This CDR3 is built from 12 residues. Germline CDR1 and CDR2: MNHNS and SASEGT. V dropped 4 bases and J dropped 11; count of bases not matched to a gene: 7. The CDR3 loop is CASSVEGGEAFF. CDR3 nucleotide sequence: TGTGCCAGCAGTGTGGAAGGGGGCGAGGCTTTCTTT.

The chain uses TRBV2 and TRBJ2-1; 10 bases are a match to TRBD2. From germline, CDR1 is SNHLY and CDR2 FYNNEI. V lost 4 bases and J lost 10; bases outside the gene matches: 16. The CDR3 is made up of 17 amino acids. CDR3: CASSGRVAGGLPQEQFF. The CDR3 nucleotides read TGTGCCAGCAGTGGTAGGGTAGCGGGGGGCCTCCCTCAAGAGCAGTTCTTC. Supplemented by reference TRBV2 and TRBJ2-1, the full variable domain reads EPEVTQTPSHQVTQMGQEVILRCVPISNHLYFYWYRQILGQKVEFLVSFYNNEISEKSEIFDDQFSVERPDGSNFTLKIRSTKLEDSAMYFCASSGRVAGGLPQEQFFGPGTRLTVL.

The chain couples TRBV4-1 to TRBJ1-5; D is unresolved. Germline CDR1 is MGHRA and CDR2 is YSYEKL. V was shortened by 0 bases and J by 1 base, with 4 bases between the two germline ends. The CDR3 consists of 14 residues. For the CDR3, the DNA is TGCGCCAGCAGCCAAGACGGGAGCAATCAGCCCCAGCATTTT. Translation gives CASSQDGSNQPQHF.

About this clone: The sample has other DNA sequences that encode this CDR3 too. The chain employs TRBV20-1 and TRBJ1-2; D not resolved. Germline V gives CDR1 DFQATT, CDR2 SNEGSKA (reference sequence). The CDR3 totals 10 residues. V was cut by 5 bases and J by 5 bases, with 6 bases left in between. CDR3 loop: CSALEYGYTF. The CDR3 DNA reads TGCAGTGCTCTAGAATATGGCTACACCTTC.

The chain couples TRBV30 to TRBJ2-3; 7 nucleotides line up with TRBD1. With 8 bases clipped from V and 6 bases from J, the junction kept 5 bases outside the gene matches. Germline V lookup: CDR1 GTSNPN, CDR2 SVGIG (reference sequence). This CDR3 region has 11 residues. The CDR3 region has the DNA TGTGCCCAGAACAGGGGTGATACGCAGTATTTT. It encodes CAQNRGDTQYF. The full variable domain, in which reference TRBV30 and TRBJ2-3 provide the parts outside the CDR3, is SQTIHQWPATLVQPVGSPLSLECTVEGTSNPNLYWYRQAAGRGLQLLFYSVGIGQISSEVPQNLSASRPQDRQFILSSKKLLLSDSGFYLCAQNRGDTQYFGPGTRLTVL.

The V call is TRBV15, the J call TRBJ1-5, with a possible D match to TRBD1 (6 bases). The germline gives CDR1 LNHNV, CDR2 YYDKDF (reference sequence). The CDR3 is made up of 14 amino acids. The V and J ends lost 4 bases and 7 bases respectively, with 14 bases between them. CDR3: CATSTRDDRQPQHF. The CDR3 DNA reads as TGTGCCACCAGCACCCGGGACGACAGGCAGCCCCAGCATTTT.

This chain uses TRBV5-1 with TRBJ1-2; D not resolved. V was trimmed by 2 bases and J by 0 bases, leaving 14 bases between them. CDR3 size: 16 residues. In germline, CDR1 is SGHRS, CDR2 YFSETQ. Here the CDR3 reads CASSFGGAMANYGYTF. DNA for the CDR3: TGCGCCAGCAGCTTCGGCGGCGCCATGGCTAACTATGGCTACACCTTC.

As DNA, the CDR3 is TGTGCCAGCAGTCCCCGAAAAAGCTTAAATGGCTGGACAGTTGAAGCTTTCTTT. It is translated as CASSPRKSLNGWTVEAFF. The chain uses TRBV7-6 and TRBJ1-1; weak D call: TRBD1 (6 bases). Trimming stripped 6 bases from V and 7 bases from J, with 30 bases between. The CDR3 has 18 amino acids. Germline V gene sequence: CDR1 SGHVS, CDR2 FNYEAQ.

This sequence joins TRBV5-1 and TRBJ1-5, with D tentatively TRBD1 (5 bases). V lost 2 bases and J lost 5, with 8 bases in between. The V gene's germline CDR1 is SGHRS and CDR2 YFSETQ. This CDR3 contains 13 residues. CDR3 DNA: TGCGCCAGCAGCTTAGGGGTTGATCAGCCCCAGCATTTT. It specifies CASSLGVDQPQHF.

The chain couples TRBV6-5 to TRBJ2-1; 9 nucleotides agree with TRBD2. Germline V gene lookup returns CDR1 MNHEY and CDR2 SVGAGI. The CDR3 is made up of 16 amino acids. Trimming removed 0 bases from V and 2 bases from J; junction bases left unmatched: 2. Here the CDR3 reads CASSYSQRGAYNEQFF. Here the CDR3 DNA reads TGTGCCAGCAGTTACTCTCAGCGGGGGGCCTACAATGAGCAGTTCTTC.

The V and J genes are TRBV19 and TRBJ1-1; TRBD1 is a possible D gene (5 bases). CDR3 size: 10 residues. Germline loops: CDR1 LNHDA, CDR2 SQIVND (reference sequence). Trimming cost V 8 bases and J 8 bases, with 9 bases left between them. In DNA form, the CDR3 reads TGTGCCAGTCGGGGGGAGGAAGCTTTCTTT. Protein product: CASRGEEAFF. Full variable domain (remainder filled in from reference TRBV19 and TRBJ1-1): DGGITQSPKYLFRKEGQNVTLSCEQNLNHDAMYWYRQDPGQGLRLIYYSQIVNDFQKGDIAEGYSVSREKKESFPLTVTSAQKNPTAFYLCASRGEEAFFGQGTRLTVV.

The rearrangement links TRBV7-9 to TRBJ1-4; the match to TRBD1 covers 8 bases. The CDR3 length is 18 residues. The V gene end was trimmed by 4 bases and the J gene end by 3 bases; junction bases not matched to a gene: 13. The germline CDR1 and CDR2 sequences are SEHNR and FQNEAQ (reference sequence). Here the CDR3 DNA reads TGTGCCAGCAGCTCCGCAGGTCTCCACAGGGGGGCTAATGAAAAACTGTTTTTT. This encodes CASSSAGLHRGANEKLFF.